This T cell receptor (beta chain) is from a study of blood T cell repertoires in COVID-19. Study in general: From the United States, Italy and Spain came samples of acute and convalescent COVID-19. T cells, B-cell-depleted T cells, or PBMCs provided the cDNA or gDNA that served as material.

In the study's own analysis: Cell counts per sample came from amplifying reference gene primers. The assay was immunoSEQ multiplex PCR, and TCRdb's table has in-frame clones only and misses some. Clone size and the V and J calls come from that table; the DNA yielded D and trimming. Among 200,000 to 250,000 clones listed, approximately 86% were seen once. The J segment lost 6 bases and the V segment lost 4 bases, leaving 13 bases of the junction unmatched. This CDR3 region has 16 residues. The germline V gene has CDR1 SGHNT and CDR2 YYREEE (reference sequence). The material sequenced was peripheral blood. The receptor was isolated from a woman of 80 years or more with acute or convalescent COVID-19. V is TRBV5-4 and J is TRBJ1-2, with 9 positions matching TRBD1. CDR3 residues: CASSDHPQGAPNGYTF. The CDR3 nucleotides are TGTGCCAGCAGCGACCACCCACAGGGGGCTCCGAATGGCTACACCTTC.